Listed below are T cell receptor beta chains from one sample, sequenced in a study of OX40 agonist ivuxolimab in advanced cancers. Sequencing used immunoSEQ multiplex PCR; TCRdb keeps in-frame clones, though not all of them. The repertoire holds 35,000 or so clones, with roughly nine tenths as singletons. The specimen was CD4+ or CD8+ T cells sorted from blood, collected in a trial of the OX40 agonist ivuxolimab. The receptors derive from an adult with an advanced solid tumor such as melanoma, head and neck, liver or kidney cancer. CDR3s include the opening cysteine and the closing phenylalanine or tryptophan. Fields, in order: V gene, J gene, clone size, D gene, CDR3 DNA, CDR3 protein. A D gene is named only where the DNA matches it firmly. The size field is filled for only some rows; it gives once, few, many or a size class.

V: TRBV5-6
J: TRBJ1-2
size: NA
D: NA
DNA: TGTGCCAGCAGGTTGGAAGGGCCACACTATGGCTACACCTTC
CDR3: CASRLEGPHYGYTF

V: TRBV9
J: TRBJ2-1
size: NA
D: TRBD1
DNA: TGTGCCAGCAGCCCCGGACAGGGGGCAAATGAGCAGTTCTTC
CDR3: CASSPGQGANEQFF

V: TRBV11-2
J: TRBJ2-3
size: NA
D: NA
DNA: TGTGCCAGCAGCTTTCTGGATAGCGGAACAGATACGCAGTATTTT
CDR3: CASSFLDSGTDTQYF

V: TRBV7-2
J: TRBJ1-2
size: NA
D: NA
DNA: TGTGCCAGCAGCATTGTCCAGGGTAATGGCTACACCTTC
CDR3: CASSIVQGNGYTF

V: TRBV25-1
J: TRBJ1-6
size: NA
D: NA
DNA: TGTGCCAGCAGTGAATTAAGGGCCGGGAATTCACCCCTCCACTTT
CDR3: CASSELRAGNSPLHF

V: TRBV7-9
J: TRBJ1-2
size: NA
D: TRBD1
DNA: TGTGCCAGCAGCTTAATCCAATTGGACAGGGGAAACTATGGCTACACCTTC
CDR3: CASSLIQLDRGNYGYTF

V: TRBV5-1
J: TRBJ1-1
size: NA
D: NA
DNA: TGCGCCAGCAGCTCCCAGTGGAACACTGAAGCTTTCTTT
CDR3: CASSSQWNTEAFF

V: TRBV18
J: TRBJ2-7
size: NA
D: NA
DNA: TGTGCCAGCTCACCAAGGCGTATAGATGCCTACGAGCAGTACTTC
CDR3: CASSPRRIDAYEQYF

V: TRBV7-2
J: TRBJ1-5
size: NA
D: NA
DNA: TGTGCCAGCAGCTTACAGGGGAACAGCAATCAGCCCCAGCATTTT
CDR3: CASSLQGNSNQPQHF

V: TRBV5-1
J: TRBJ2-1
size: NA
D: NA
DNA: TGCGCCAGCAGTCTGTCGGTAGGCAATGAGCAGTTCTTC
CDR3: CASSLSVGNEQFF

V: TRBV18
J: TRBJ1-1
size: NA
D: NA
DNA: TGTGCCAGCTCACCCACCAGTCCAGGGCCGGACACTGAAGCTTTCTTT
CDR3: CASSPTSPGPDTEAFF

V: TRBV18
J: TRBJ2-7
size: medium-sized
D: NA
DNA: TGTGCCAGCTCACGAGAAACCGGAATCGAGCAGTACTTC
CDR3: CASSRETGIEQYF

V: TRBV7-2
J: TRBJ1-2
size: NA
D: TRBD1
DNA: TGTGCCAGCAGCTTGGGTGGGACAGGGGGCCTGGATGGCTACACCTTC
CDR3: CASSLGGTGGLDGYTF

V: TRBV27
J: TRBJ2-3
size: NA
D: TRBD2
DNA: TGTGCCAGCAGTCTCCTAGCGGGTCGCCCCGATACGCAGTATTTT
CDR3: CASSLLAGRPDTQYF

V: TRBV18
J: TRBJ1-5
size: NA
D: NA
DNA: TGTGCCAGCTCGTCCTTGGGGGATAGCAATCAGCCCCAGCATTTT
CDR3: CASSSLGDSNQPQHF

V: TRBV28
J: TRBJ1-5
size: NA
D: NA
DNA: TGTGCCAGCAGATTAGTTCAGGGATTGAGTAGCAATCAGCCCCAGCATTTT
CDR3: CASRLVQGLSSNQPQHF

V: TRBV6-5
J: TRBJ2-1
size: NA
D: NA
DNA: TGTGCCAGCAGTTCCGGGGGAGCCACCTACAATGAGCAGTTCTTC
CDR3: CASSSGGATYNEQFF

V: TRBV4-3
J: TRBJ2-7
size: NA
D: TRBD2
DNA: TGCGCCAGCAGCCCAGAAAGAGCGGGAGTTCCGAGCTCCTACGAGCAGTACTTC
CDR3: CASSPERAGVPSSYEQYF

V: TRBV7-9
J: TRBJ1-1
size: NA
D: NA
DNA: TGTGCCAGCAGGGGGCTGGGTGAAGCTTTCTTT
CDR3: CASRGLGEAFF

V: TRBV7-8
J: TRBJ2-1
size: NA
D: NA
DNA: TGTGCCAGCAGCTTAAAGCAACCCTGGCCAGGCTCCTACAATGAGCAGTTCTTC
CDR3: CASSLKQPWPGSYNEQFF

V: TRBV27
J: TRBJ1-2
size: NA
D: NA
DNA: TGTGCCAGCAGTTTAGGACAGTTTAACTATGGCTACACCTTC
CDR3: CASSLGQFNYGYTF

V: TRBV4-3
J: TRBJ2-4
size: NA
D: NA
DNA: TGCGCCAGCAGCCCTGATGGGGCGGGAAACATTCAGTACTTC
CDR3: CASSPDGAGNIQYF

V: TRBV4-3
J: TRBJ2-1
size: NA
D: NA
DNA: TGCGCCAGCAGCCACGCTACTAGGGGGGAACCGTTCTTC
CDR3: CASSHATRGEPFF

V: TRBV6-1
J: TRBJ1-6
size: NA
D: NA
DNA: TGTGCCAGCAGTGAAGCAGGAAATTCACCCCTCCACTTT
CDR3: CASSEAGNSPLHF

V: TRBV19
J: TRBJ2-2
size: NA
D: TRBD2
DNA: TGTGCCAGTAGTATAATCGGGAGGGGGGCAAACACCGGGGAGCTGTTTTTT
CDR3: CASSIIGRGANTGELFF

V: TRBV18
J: TRBJ2-7
size: NA
D: NA
DNA: TGTGCCAGCTCAGCCTCGAGCGAGGCCTCCTACGAGCAGTACTTC
CDR3: CASSASSEASYEQYF

V: TRBV5-1
J: TRBJ1-2
size: NA
D: TRBD1
DNA: TGCGCCAGCAGCTTACAGGGGGAGCGCGGCTACACCTTC
CDR3: CASSLQGERGYTF

V: TRBV5-1
J: TRBJ1-1
size: NA
D: NA
DNA: TGCGCCAGCAGCTACGGGGCGGGGAGGGGGAACACTGAAGCTTTCTTT
CDR3: CASSYGAGRGNTEAFF

V: TRBV19
J: TRBJ2-2
size: NA
D: NA
DNA: TGTGCCAGTAGTATAGCCCCCCCAGGGTCCGGGGAGCTGTTTTTT
CDR3: CASSIAPPGSGELFF

V: TRBV19
J: TRBJ1-5
size: NA
D: NA
DNA: TGTGCCAGTAGTATAGGAAAAAGGGTCATTCAGCCCCAGCATTTT
CDR3: CASSIGKRVIQPQHF

V: TRBV5-1
J: TRBJ2-2
size: NA
D: NA
DNA: TGCGCCAGCAGCTTCGGACACACCGGGGAGCTGTTTTTT
CDR3: CASSFGHTGELFF

V: TRBV5-1
J: TRBJ2-7
size: NA
D: NA
DNA: TGCGCCAGCAGCGAGGCCTCCTACGAGCAGTACTTC
CDR3: CASSEASYEQYF

V: TRBV7-2
J: TRBJ2-3
size: NA
D: NA
DNA: TGTGCCAGCAGCTTAGCGCTCCGTACAGATACGCAGTATTTT
CDR3: CASSLALRTDTQYF

V: TRBV2
J: TRBJ2-7
size: NA
D: NA
DNA: TGTGCCAGCAGTGAAGGCCCGGGACCCTACGAGCAGTACTTC
CDR3: CASSEGPGPYEQYF

V: TRBV27
J: TRBJ2-1
size: NA
D: TRBD2
DNA: TGTGCCAGCAGGGGAGGACTAGCCTACAATGAGCAGTTCTTC
CDR3: CASRGGLAYNEQFF

V: TRBV28
J: TRBJ2-3
size: NA
D: NA
DNA: TGTGCCAGCAGTTTGGTTGCCATAACTAGCACAGATACGCAGTATTTT
CDR3: CASSLVAITSTDTQYF

V: TRBV15
J: TRBJ2-1
size: once
D: NA
DNA: TGTGCCACCAGCAGAGAAGGCAGCCTCAATGAGCAGTTCTTC
CDR3: CATSREGSLNEQFF

V: TRBV7-2
J: TRBJ2-1
size: NA
D: NA
DNA: TGTGCCAGCACCCTAAGAGGGGCCTACAATGAGCAGTTCTTC
CDR3: CASTLRGAYNEQFF

V: TRBV19
J: TRBJ2-1
size: NA
D: NA
DNA: TGTGCCAGTAGTAAGACTAGTGTCAATGAGCAGTTCTTC
CDR3: CASSKTSVNEQFF

V: TRBV5-6
J: TRBJ2-3
size: NA
D: TRBD1
DNA: TGTGCCAGCAGCTTAGACAGGGGGCGAGATACGCAGTATTTT
CDR3: CASSLDRGRDTQYF

V: TRBV27
J: TRBJ2-2
size: NA
D: TRBD1
DNA: TGTGCCAGCAGTTTAACCGACAGGGTTACGGCCGGGGAGCTGTTTTTT
CDR3: CASSLTDRVTAGELFF

V: TRBV10-3
J: TRBJ2-5
size: NA
D: TRBD2
DNA: TGTGCCATCAGTGAGACTTCCAGTGGGAGGGCCCTCGGGCAAGAGACCCAGTACTTC
CDR3: CAISETSSGRALGQETQYF

V: TRBV14
J: TRBJ1-1
size: NA
D: NA
DNA: TGTGCCAGCAAGAAGCAGTTGAACACTGAAGCTTTCTTT
CDR3: CASKKQLNTEAFF

V: TRBV27
J: TRBJ2-5
size: NA
D: TRBD2
DNA: TGTGCCAGCAGCCCTCGAGCGGGAGGGGGAGAGACCCAGTACTTC
CDR3: CASSPRAGGGETQYF

V: TRBV5-1
J: TRBJ2-1
size: NA
D: TRBD2
DNA: TGCGCCAGCAGCAACGGACGGGGAGGGTACAATGAGCAGTTCTTC
CDR3: CASSNGRGGYNEQFF

V: TRBV9
J: TRBJ1-1
size: NA
D: TRBD1
DNA: TGTGCCAGCAGCATTGGACAGGGCCGCGGGGACACTGAAGCTTTCTTT
CDR3: CASSIGQGRGDTEAFF

V: TRBV30
J: TRBJ1-2
size: NA
D: NA
DNA: TGTGCCTGGAAAATACCGGCAAACTATGGCTACACCTTC
CDR3: CAWKIPANYGYTF

V: TRBV29-1
J: TRBJ1-1
size: NA
D: NA
DNA: TGCAGCGCTTCAACCGGGGTGACGACTGCTGAAGCTTTCTTT
CDR3: CSASTGVTTAEAFF

V: TRBV5-4
J: TRBJ2-3
size: NA
D: NA
DNA: TGTGCCAGCAGCTCCATCTCGGGACACCCCGAAGATACGCAGTATTTT
CDR3: CASSSISGHPEDTQYF

V: TRBV7-8
J: TRBJ2-3
size: NA
D: NA
DNA: TGTGCCAGCAGCCGCGGGGCGGGGAGAAGGGTCACAGATACGCAGTATTTT
CDR3: CASSRGAGRRVTDTQYF

V: TRBV11-2
J: TRBJ2-7
size: once
D: NA
DNA: TGTGCCAGCAGCCCAGCCCGAAGCTCCTACGAGCAGTACTTC
CDR3: CASSPARSSYEQYF

V: TRBV29-1
J: TRBJ2-7
size: NA
D: NA
DNA: TGCAGCGTTGAGGGGGGCACAACCTACGAGCAGTACTTC
CDR3: CSVEGGTTYEQYF

V: TRBV6-1
J: TRBJ2-7
size: NA
D: TRBD2
DNA: TGTGCCAGCAGTGAATATTTGCGGGAGTTCTCCTACGAGCAGTACTTC
CDR3: CASSEYLREFSYEQYF

V: TRBV4-1
J: TRBJ1-3
size: NA
D: TRBD1
DNA: TGCGCCAGCAGCCCCGGACAGGATAGGGGCGCCTCTGGAAACACCATATATTTT
CDR3: CASSPGQDRGASGNTIYF

V: TRBV7-9
J: TRBJ2-2
size: NA
D: NA
DNA: TGTGCCAGCAGCTTTTACTCGAACACCGGGGAGCTGTTTTTT
CDR3: CASSFYSNTGELFF

V: TRBV7-3
J: TRBJ1-1
size: NA
D: NA
DNA: TGTGCCAGCAAGCTTAGCGCAGGGAACACTGAAGCTTTCTTT
CDR3: CASKLSAGNTEAFF

V: TRBV7-9
J: TRBJ2-3
size: once
D: NA
DNA: TGTGCCAGCAGCCATTGGACGGACACAGATACGCAGTATTTT
CDR3: CASSHWTDTDTQYF

V: TRBV9
J: TRBJ2-1
size: NA
D: TRBD2
DNA: TGTGCCAGCAGCGTAGGGGTGACTAGCGGGCATAATGAGCAGTTCTTC
CDR3: CASSVGVTSGHNEQFF